The next 21 T cell receptor beta chains were all read from a single sample in a study of blood T cell repertoires in COVID-19. The repertoire was sequenced with immunoSEQ multiplex PCR; TCRdb's copy has only in-frame clones and lacks some. The sample records about 50,000 clones, 85% to 95% being singletons. Sequenced sample: peripheral blood. The source of these receptors is a woman over 75 with acute or convalescent COVID-19.

The V and J genes are TRBV7-9 and TRBJ2-3, with D unresolved. This CDR3 is 14 amino acids long. Trimming shortened V by 1 base and J by 2 bases, and 7 bases separated the two germline ends. The germline V gene encodes CDR1 SEHNR and CDR2 FQNEAQ (reference sequence). CDR3: CASSLEEYTDTQYF. The DNA for the CDR3 is TGTGCCAGCAGCTTAGAAGAGTACACAGATACGCAGTATTTT. Together with reference TRBV7-9 and TRBJ2-3, the CDR3 gives the full variable domain: DTGVSQNPRHKITKRGQNVTFRCDPISEHNRLYWYRQTLGQGPEFLTYFQNEAQLEKSRLLSDRFSAERPKGSFSTLEIQRTEQGDSAMYLCASSLEEYTDTQYFGPGTRLTVL.

The chain employs TRBV30 and TRBJ1-6; the D gene is possibly TRBD1 (6 bases). The CDR3 sequence is 13 residues long. V was cut by 5 bases and J by 7 bases, with 12 bases left in between. From germline, CDR1 is GTSNPN and CDR2 SVGIG (reference sequence). Written as DNA, the CDR3 is TGTGCCTGGCATCAGGGGAGAAATTCACCCCTCCACTTT. Translation gives CAWHQGRNSPLHF.

V is TRBV18 and J is TRBJ2-1, with D tentatively TRBD2 (6 bases). The CDR3 contains 15 residues. Trimming took 3 bases from V and 10 from J, leaving 19 bases between them. From germline, CDR1 is KGHSH and CDR2 LQKENI. CDR3 residues: CASSPPSYRAGEQFF. CDR3 nucleotide sequence: TGTGCCAGCTCACCCCCCAGTTACCGGGCGGGGGAGCAGTTCTTC.

The genes are TRBV9 and TRBJ1-2; 8 nucleotides align to TRBD1. Germline CDR1 and CDR2: SGDLS and YYNGEE. V trimming: 3 bases; J trimming: 8 bases; junction bases outside the gene matches: 6. This CDR3 contains 13 residues. The CDR3 spells CASSAGDRQGYTF. Here the CDR3 DNA reads TGTGCCAGCAGCGCCGGGGACAGGCAAGGCTACACCTTC.

The chain is built from TRBV19 and TRBJ2-7; 9 bases fit TRBD1. CDR1 and CDR2 from the germline V gene are LNHDA and SQIVND (reference sequence). Losses at the gene ends were 6 bases for V and 2 bases for J; bases not matched to a gene: 8. The CDR3 covers 15 residues. CDR3 coding DNA: TGTGCCAGTAGCTCCGGGACAGGGCCTACCTACGAGCAGTACTTC. Protein: CASSSGTGPTYEQYF.

This clone appeared a single time. V gene TRBV6-5 combines with J gene TRBJ1-6, with 9 bases that match TRBD1. From germline, CDR1 is MNHEY and CDR2 SVGAGI. The CDR3 sequence is 15 residues long. V dropped 8 bases and J dropped 10; count of bases not matched to a gene: 12. The CDR3 nucleotides read TGTGCCAGCTCCAGAGCGACAGGGGGATTATCACCCCTCCACTTT. Its translation: CASSRATGGLSPLHF.

The gene calls are TRBV10-3 and TRBJ2-7; 13 bases are shared with TRBD2. CDR3 length equals 16 residues. The V gene end was trimmed by 6 bases and the J gene end by 4 bases; junction bases not matched to a gene: 9. The germline V gene encodes CDR1 ENHRY and CDR2 SYGVKD. The CDR3 DNA reads TGTGCCATCAGCGCACTAGCGGGAGGGCCGTTGTACGAGCAGTACTTC. Amino acid sequence: CAISALAGGPLYEQYF.

The chain combines TRBV4-2 with TRBJ1-4; 10 bases agree with TRBD1. This CDR3 has 17 amino acids. Per germline, CDR1 LGHNA and CDR2 YNFKEQ. The V segment lost 0 bases and the J segment 1 base; nucleotides outside the gene matches: 2. The chain's CDR3 is CASSQDGQGGTNEKLFF. CDR3 in DNA: TGTGCCAGCAGCCAAGATGGACAGGGGGGAACTAATGAAAAACTGTTTTTT.

V is TRBV7-3 and J is TRBJ2-5; 14 nucleotides agree with TRBD2. Trimming at V came to 5 bases and at J to 5 bases, leaving 7 bases not matched to a gene. This CDR3 comprises 16 residues. Germline assignment: CDR1 SGHTA and CDR2 FQGTGA. The CDR3 DNA sequence: TGTGCCAGCAGCCCGGGACTAGCGGGAGTATGGGAGACCCAGTACTTC. This codes for CASSPGLAGVWETQYF.

The V and J genes are TRBV5-1 and TRBJ1-2; 7 bases fit TRBD1. After removal of 4 bases from V and 8 bases from J, the junction contained 14 bases not matched to a gene. In germline, CDR1 is SGHRS, CDR2 YFSETQ. The CDR3 is 15 amino acids. The CDR3 DNA reads as TGCGCCAGCAGCCCTTCTACAGGGGCAGCTTGGGGCTACACCTTC. Amino acid sequence: CASSPSTGAAWGYTF.

The rearrangement uses TRBV7-8 and TRBJ2-5; D may be TRBD1 (6 bases). V lost 0 bases, J lost 5 bases, and 16 bases lay in between. Germline V gene data show CDR1 as SGHVS and CDR2 as FQNEAQ. The CDR3 spans 16 residues. The CDR3 DNA reads as TGTGCCAGCAGCTTAGCCGGGACACCCTTTTGGGAGACCCAGTACTTC. This sequence encodes CASSLAGTPFWETQYF.

The J gene is TRBJ1-1, the V gene TRBV7-8; D is ambiguous. Germline assignment: CDR1 SGHVS and CDR2 FQNEAQ. V lost 2 bases to trimming and J lost 2 bases, with 6 bases between them. The CDR3 runs to 13 residues. CDR3 DNA sequence: TGTGCCAGCAGCTTATCCTACAACACTGAAGCTTTCTTT. As protein: CASSLSYNTEAFF.

This chain links TRBV2 with TRBJ1-3; 9 bases fit TRBD1. This CDR3 is built from 14 residues. V lost 7 bases, J lost 3 bases, and 4 bases stayed unmatched. Germline V gene sequence: CDR1 SNHLY, CDR2 FYNNEI. The CDR3 DNA follows: TGTGCCAGCACCGGACAGGGGTATGGAAACACCATATATTTT. Its protein is CASTGQGYGNTIYF. The whole variable domain, filled in from reference TRBV2 and TRBJ1-3, reads EPEVTQTPSHQVTQMGQEVILRCVPISNHLYFYWYRQILGQKVEFLVSFYNNEISEKSEIFDDQFSVERPDGSNFTLKIRSTKLEDSAMYFCASTGQGYGNTIYFGEGSWLTVV.

The rearrangement links TRBV19 to TRBJ2-3; 10 bases map to TRBD1. This CDR3 is built from 15 residues. The junction had 4 bases not matched to a gene; V was cut back by 6 bases and J by 1 base. CDR1 LNHDA and CDR2 SQIVND come from the germline V gene (reference sequence). The DNA for the CDR3 is TGTGCCAGTAGAATGACAGGGGGCGGCACAGATACGCAGTATTTT. Translated, it gives CASRMTGGGTDTQYF.

CDR3 DNA sequence: TGTGCCAGCAGCCAAGCCCCGGTGACTAATGAAAAACTGTTTTTT. This encodes CASSQAPVTNEKLFF. V usage is TRBV4-2 and J usage is TRBJ1-4; D ambiguous. The CDR3 loop spans 15 amino acids. Trimming removed 1 base at V and 2 bases at J, with 8 bases between. The germline V gene has CDR1 LGHNA and CDR2 YNFKEQ.

This chain links TRBV19 with TRBJ2-3; 9 nucleotides line up with TRBD2. The CDR3 totals 18 residues. Trimming at V came to 4 bases and at J to 3 bases, leaving 14 bases not matched to a gene. Germline V CDR1 and CDR2: LNHDA, SQIVND (reference sequence). The CDR3 spells CASSKRGASGTQTDTQYF. The CDR3 DNA sequence: TGTGCCAGTAGTAAGAGAGGGGCTAGCGGGACTCAGACAGATACGCAGTATTTT.

The chain uses TRBV28 and TRBJ2-7; maybe TRBD1 (6 bases). Germline V gives CDR1 MDHEN, CDR2 SYDVKM. This CDR3 is 13 amino acids long. V was cut by 8 bases and J by 0 bases, with 11 bases left in between. This CDR3 is CASGGPPSYEQYF. CDR3 DNA: TGTGCCAGCGGGGGCCCCCCCTCCTACGAGCAGTACTTC.

This clone was observed a single time. The gene calls are TRBV7-3 and TRBJ2-5, with D tentatively TRBD1 (6 bases). Germline V gene data show CDR1 as SGHTA and CDR2 as FQGTGA. Trimming removed 3 bases from V and 5 bases from J, with 10 bases in between. The CDR3 runs to 13 residues. CDR3 region: CASSLGARETQYF. CDR3 sequence (DNA): TGTGCCAGCAGCTTGGGGGCTAGGGAGACCCAGTACTTC.

V usage is TRBV27 and J usage is TRBJ2-7; TRBD1 matches 9 bases. The CDR3 spans 15 residues. Germline lookup yields CDR1 MNHEY and CDR2 SMNVEV (reference sequence). The J segment lost 6 bases and the V segment lost 5 bases, leaving 11 bases of the junction unmatched. CDR3 in DNA: TGTGCCAGCAGTCCCCTTGGGACAGGGAGAGGCGAGCAGTACTTC. Translation gives CASSPLGTGRGEQYF.

This rearrangement joins TRBV11-2 to TRBJ1-3, with TRBD1 as a possible D gene (5 bases). Germline lookup yields CDR1 SGHAT and CDR2 FQNNGV. V was trimmed by 0 bases and J by 5 bases, leaving 8 bases between them. The CDR3 runs to 14 residues. DNA of the CDR3: TGTGCCAGCAGCTTAGATCAGGGTAGAAACACCATATATTTT. This codes for CASSLDQGRNTIYF.

The genes are TRBV12-3 or TRBV12-4 and TRBJ1-2; no reliable D call. Trimming left V 3 bases short and J 5 bases short, with 10 bases between. The CDR3 is 13 amino acids. The CDR3, as DNA: TGTGCCAGCAGTTTTCAGGTACCTTATGGCTACACCTTC. Translation: CASSFQVPYGYTF.